This T cell receptor (beta chain) was captured in a study of Graves' ophthalmopathy and Graves' hyperthyroidism. Study summary: No progression to ophthalmopathy over 18 months defined stable hyperthyroidism. Study observations and caveats: Clonotypes were expanded in thyroid at above 0.001 frequency, and most also appeared in blood.

The CDR3 loop spans 17 amino acids. Germline CDR1 reads SNHLY; CDR2 reads FYNNEI. V shed 2 bases and J shed 3 bases, with 19 bases lying between them. RNA transcripts served as template for amplifying TCR beta CDR3 sequences. Second-round multiplex PCR came after first-round RT-PCR with HTBI primers. Using its own MiXCR run on the multiplex PCR reads, TCRdb lists one record per CDR3 protein. Here the sample spans 450,000 to 600,000 distinct CDR3 sequences, roughly 39% being singletons. This clonotype was counted a few times. Its target is unknown. The clonotype comes from an adult man with Graves' hyperthyroidism. The chain employs TRBV2 and TRBJ1-2; D remains unclear. Material: peripheral blood or thyroid tissue (not recorded which). The CDR3 DNA reads as TGTGCCAGCAGTGAAATTTACTCCAGGACCTACTACTATGGCTACACCTTC. Residues: CASSEIYSRTYYYGYTF.